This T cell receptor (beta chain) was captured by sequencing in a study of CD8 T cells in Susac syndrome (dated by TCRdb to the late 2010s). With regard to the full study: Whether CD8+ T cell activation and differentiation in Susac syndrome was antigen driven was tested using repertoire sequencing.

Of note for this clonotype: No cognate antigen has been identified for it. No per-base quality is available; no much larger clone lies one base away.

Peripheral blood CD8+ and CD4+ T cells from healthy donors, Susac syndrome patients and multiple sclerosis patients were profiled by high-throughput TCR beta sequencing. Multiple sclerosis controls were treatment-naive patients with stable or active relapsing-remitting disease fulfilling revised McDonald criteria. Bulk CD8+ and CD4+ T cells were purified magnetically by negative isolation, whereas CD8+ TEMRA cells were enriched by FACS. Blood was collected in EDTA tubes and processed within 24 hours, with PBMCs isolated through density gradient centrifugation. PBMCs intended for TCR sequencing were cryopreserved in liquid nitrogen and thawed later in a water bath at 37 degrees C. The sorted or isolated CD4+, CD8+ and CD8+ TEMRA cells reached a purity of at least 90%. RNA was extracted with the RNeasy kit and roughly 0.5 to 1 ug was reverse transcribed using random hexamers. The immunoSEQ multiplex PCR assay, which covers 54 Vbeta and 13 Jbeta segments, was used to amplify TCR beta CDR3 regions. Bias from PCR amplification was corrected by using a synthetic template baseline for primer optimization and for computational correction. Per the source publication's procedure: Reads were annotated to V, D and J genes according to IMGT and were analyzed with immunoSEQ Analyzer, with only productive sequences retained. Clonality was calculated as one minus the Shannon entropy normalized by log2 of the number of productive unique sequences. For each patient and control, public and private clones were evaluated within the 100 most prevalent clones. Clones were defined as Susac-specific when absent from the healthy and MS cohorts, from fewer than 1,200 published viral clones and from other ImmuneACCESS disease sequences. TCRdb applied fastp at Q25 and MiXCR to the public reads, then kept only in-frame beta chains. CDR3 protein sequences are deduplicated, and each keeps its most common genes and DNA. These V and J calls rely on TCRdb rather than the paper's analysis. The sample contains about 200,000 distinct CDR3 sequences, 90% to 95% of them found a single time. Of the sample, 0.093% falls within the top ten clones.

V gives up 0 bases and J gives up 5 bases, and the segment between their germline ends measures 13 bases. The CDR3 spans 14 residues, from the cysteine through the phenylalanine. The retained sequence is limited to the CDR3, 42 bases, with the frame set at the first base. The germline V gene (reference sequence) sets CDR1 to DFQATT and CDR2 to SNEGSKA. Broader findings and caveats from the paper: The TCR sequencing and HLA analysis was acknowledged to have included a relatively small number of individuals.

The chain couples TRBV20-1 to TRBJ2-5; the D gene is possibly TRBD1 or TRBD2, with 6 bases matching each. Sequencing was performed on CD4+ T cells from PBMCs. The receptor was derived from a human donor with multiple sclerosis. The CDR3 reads CSARDTGGPETQYF. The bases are TGCAGTGCTAGAGATACTGGGGGGCCGGAGACCCAGTACTTC.